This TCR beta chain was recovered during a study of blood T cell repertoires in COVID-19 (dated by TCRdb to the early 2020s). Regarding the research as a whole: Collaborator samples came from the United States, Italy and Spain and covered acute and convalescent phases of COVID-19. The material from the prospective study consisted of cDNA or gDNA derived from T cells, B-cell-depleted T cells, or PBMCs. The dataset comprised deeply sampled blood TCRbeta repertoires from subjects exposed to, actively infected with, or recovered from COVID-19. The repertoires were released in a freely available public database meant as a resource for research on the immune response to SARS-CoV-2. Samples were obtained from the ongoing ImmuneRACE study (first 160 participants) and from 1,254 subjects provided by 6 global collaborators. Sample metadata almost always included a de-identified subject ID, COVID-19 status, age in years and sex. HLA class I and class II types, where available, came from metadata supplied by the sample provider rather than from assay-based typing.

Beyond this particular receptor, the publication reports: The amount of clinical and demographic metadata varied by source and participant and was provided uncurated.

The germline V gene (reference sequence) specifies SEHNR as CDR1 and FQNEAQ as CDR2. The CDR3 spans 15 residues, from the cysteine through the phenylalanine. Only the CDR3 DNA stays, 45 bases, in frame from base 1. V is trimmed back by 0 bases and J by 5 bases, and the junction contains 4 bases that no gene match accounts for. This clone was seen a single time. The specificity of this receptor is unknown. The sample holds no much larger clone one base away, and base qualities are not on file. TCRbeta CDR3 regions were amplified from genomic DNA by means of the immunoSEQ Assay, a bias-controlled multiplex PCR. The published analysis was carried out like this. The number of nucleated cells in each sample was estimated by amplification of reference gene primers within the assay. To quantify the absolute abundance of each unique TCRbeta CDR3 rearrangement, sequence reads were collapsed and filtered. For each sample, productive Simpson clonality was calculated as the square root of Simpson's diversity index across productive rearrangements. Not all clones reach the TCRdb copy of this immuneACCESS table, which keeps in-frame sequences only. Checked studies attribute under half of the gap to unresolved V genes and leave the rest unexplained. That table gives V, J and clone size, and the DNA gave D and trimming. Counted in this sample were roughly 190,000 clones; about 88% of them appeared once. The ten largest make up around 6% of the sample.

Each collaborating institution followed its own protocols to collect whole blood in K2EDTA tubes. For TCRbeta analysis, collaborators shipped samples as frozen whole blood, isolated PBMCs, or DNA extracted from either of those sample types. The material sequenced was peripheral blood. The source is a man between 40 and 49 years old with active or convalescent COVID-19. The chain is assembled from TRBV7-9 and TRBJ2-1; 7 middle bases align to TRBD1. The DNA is TGTGCCAGCAGCTTAGCGACGGGACAGAACAATGAGCAGTTCTTC. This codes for CASSLATGQNNEQFF.